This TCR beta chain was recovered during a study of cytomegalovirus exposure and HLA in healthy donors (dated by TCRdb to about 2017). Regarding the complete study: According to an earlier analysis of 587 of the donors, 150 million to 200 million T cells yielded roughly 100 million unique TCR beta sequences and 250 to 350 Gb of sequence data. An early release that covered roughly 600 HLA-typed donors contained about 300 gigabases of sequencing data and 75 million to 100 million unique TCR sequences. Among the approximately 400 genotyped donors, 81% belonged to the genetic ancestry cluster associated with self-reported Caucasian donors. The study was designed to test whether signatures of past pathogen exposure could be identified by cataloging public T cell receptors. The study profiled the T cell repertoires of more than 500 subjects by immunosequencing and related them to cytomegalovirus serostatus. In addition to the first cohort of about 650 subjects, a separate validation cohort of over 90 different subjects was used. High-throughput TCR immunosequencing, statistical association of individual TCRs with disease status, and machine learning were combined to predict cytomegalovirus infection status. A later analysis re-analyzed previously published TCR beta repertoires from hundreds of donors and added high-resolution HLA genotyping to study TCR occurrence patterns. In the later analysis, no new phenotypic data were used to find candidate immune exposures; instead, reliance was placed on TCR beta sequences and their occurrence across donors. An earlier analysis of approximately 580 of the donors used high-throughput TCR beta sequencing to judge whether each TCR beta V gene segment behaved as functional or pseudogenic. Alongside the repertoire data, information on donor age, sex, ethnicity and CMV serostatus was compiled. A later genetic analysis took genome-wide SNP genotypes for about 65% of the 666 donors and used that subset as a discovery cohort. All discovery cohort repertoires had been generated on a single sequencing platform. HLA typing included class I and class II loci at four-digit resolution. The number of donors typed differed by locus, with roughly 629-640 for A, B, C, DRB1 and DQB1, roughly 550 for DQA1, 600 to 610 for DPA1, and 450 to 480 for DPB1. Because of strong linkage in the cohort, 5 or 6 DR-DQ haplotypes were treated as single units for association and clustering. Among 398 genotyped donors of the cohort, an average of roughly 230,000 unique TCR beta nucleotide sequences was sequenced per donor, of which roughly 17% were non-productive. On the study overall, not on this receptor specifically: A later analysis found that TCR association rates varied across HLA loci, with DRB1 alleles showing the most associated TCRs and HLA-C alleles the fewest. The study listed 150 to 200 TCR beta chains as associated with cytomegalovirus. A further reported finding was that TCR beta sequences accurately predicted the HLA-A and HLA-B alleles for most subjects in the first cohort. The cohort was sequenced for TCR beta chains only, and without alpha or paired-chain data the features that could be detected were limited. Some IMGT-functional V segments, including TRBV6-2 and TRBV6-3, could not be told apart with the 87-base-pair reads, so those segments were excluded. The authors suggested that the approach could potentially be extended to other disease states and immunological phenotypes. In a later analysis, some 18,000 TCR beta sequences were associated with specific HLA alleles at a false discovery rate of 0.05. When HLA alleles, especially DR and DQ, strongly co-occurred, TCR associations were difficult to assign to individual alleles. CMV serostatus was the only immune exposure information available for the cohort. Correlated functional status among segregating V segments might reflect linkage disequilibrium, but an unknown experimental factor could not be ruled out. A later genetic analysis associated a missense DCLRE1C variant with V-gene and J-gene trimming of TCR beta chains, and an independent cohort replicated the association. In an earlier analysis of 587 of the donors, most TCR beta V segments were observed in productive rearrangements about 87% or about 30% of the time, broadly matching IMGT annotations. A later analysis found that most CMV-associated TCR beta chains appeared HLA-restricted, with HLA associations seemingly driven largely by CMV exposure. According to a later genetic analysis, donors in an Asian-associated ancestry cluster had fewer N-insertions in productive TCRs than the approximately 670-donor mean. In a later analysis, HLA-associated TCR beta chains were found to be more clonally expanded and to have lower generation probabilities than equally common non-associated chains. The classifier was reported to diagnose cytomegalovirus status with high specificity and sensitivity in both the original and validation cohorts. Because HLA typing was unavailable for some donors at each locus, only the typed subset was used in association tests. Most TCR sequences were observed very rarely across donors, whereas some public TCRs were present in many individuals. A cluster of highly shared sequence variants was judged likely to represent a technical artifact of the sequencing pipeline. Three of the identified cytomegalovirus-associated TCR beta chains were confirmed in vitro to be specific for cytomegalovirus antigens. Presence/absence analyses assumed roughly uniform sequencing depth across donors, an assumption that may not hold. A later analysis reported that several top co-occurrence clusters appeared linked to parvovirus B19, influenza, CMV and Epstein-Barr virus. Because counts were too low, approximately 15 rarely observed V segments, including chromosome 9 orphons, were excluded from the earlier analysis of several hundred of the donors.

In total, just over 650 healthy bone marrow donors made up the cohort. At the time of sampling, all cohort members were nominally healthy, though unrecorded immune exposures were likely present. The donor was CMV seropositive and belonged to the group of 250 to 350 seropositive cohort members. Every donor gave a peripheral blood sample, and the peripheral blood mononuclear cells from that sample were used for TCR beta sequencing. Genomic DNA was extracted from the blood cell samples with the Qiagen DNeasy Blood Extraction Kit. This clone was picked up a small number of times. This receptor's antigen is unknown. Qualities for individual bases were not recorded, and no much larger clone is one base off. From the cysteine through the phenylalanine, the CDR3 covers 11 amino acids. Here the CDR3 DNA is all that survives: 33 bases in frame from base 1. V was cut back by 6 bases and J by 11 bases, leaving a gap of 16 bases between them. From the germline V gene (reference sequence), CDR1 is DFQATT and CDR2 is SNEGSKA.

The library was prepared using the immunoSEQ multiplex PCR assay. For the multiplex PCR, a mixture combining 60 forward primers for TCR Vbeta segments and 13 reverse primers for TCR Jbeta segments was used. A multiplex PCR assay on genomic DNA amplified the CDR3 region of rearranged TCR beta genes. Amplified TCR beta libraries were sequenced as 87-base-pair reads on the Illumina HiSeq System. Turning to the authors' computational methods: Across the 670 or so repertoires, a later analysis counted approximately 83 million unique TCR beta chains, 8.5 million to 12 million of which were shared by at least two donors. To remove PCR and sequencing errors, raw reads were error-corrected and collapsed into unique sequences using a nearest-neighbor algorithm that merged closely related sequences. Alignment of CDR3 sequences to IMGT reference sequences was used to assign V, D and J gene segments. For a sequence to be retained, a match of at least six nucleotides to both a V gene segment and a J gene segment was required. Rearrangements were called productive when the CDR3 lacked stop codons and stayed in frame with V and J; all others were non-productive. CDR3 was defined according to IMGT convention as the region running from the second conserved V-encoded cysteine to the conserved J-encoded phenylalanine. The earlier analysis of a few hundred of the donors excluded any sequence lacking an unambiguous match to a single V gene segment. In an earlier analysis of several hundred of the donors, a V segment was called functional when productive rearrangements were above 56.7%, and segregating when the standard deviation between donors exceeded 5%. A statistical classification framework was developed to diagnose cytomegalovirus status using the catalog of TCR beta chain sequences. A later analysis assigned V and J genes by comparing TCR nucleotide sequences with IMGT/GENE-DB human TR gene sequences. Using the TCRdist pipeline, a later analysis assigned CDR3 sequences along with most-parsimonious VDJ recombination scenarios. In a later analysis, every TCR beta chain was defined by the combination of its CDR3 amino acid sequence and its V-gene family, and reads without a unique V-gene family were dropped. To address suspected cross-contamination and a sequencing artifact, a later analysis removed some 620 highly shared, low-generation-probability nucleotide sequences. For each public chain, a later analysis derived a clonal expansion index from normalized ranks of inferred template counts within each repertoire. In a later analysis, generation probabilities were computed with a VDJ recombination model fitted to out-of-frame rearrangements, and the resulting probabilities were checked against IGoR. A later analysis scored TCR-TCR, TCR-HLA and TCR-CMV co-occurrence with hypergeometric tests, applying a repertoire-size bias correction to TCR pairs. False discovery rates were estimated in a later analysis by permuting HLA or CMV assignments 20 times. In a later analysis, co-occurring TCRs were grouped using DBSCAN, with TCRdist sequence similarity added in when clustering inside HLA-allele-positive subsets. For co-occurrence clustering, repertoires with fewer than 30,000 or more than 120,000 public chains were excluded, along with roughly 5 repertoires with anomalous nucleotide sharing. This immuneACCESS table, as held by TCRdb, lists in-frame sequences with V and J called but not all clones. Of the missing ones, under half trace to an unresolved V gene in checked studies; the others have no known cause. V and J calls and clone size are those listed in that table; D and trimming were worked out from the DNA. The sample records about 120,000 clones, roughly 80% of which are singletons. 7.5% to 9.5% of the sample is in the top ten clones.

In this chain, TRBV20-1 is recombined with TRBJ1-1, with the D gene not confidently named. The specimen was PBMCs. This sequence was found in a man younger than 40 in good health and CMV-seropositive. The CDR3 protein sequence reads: CSARPLLEAFF. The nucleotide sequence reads TGCAGTGCCAGACCGCTCCTCGAGGCTTTCTTT.